These T cell receptor beta chains were read from a single sample in a study of T cells in Graves' hyperthyroidism and ophthalmopathy. TCRdb fed the multiplex PCR reads into MiXCR, producing one record per CDR3 protein. The sample shows about 500,000 distinct CDR3 sequences, about 46% of them seen only once. Specimen: peripheral blood or thyroid tissue (not recorded which). These receptors were collected from an adult woman with Graves' disease, either hyperthyroidism or ophthalmopathy (not recorded which). CDR3s include the opening cysteine and the closing phenylalanine or tryptophan. A D gene is named only where the DNA matches it firmly. Some rows have no size entry. The others give once, few or many, or a class for an expanded clone.

abundance	v_gene	j_gene	d_gene	CDR3nt	CDR3aa
-	TRBV7-2	TRBJ2-5	-	TGTACCAGCAGCTTACACGAAGAGACCCAGTACTTC	CTSSLHEETQYF
few	TRBV6-5	TRBJ2-7	-	TGTGCCAGCAGCTCACCCGGCGGAACCTCCTACGAGCAGTACTTC	CASSSPGGTSYEQYF
many	TRBV6-1	TRBJ1-4	TRBD1	TGTGCCAGCAGTGCCGTGGGACAGGGGTATGAAAAACTGTTTTTT	CASSAVGQGYEKLFF
once	TRBV10-3	TRBJ1-4	TRBD1	TGTGCCATCAGCGGGACAGGGAGGGCCACTGAAAAACTGTTTTTT	CAISGTGRATEKLFF
few	TRBV11-2	TRBJ2-2	TRBD1	TGTGCCAGCAGCGCTAGCGCAACCGGGACAGGGCCAGAGACCGGGGAGCTGTTTTTT	CASSASATGTGPETGELFF
-	TRBV9	TRBJ2-7	-	TGTGCCAGCAGTCTTAATCCGTTGACCGGCTACGAGCGGTACTTC	CASSLNPLTGYERYF
many	TRBV4-3	TRBJ1-5	-	TGCGCCAGCAGCTTTCGGACCGGAGATGGTCAGCCCCAGCATTTT	CASSFRTGDGQPQHF
few	TRBV29-1	TRBJ2-5	TRBD2	TGTGCCAGCAGTTTATGGGGAGGGAAAGAGACCCAGTACTTC	CASSLWGGKETQYF
few	TRBV4-1	TRBJ2-7	-	TGCGCCAGCAGCCAAGAAATCCGCTACGAGCAGTACTTC	CASSQEIRYEQYF
-	TRBV24-1	TRBJ2-5	TRBD2	TGTGCCACCAGTGACACCCGGCTAGCGGGAGAGACCCAGTACTTC	CATSDTRLAGETQYF